This TCR beta chain is drawn from a study of blood T cell repertoires in COVID-19. The overall study: Sites across the United States, Italy and Spain contributed samples from acute and convalescent COVID-19.

The table came from immunoSEQ multiplex PCR; TCRdb's copy has only in-frame clones and leaves some out. The repertoire holds 190,000 or so clones, with roughly 84% as singletons. The trim removed 5 bases at V and 1 base at J, leaving 6 bases unmatched. The CDR3 is 15 residues long. Germline V lookup: CDR1 SGHTA, CDR2 FQGNSA. This sequence joins TRBV7-2 and TRBJ1-1, with TRBD1 matching 8 bases. Input material: PBMCs or T cells enriched from blood (not recorded which). This TCR was recovered from a man aged 35 to 55 who had recovered from COVID-19. The CDR3 sequence: CASSRDRIANTEAFF. In DNA form, the CDR3 reads TGTGCCAGCAGCCGGGACAGGATTGCGAACACTGAAGCTTTCTTT.